This T cell receptor (beta chain) originates from a study of cytomegalovirus exposure and HLA in healthy donors. Findings and caveats of the study: Within the data, a cluster of highly shared sequence variants was likely a sequencing artifact. For most TCR beta V segments, an earlier analysis put the productive rate at about 87% or about 30% of the time.

As for this clone: Its antigen is as yet unknown.

The PCR ran on 60 Vbeta and 13 Jbeta primers. Original analysis: Later work found 80 million to 85 million unique TCR beta chains, with 9.5 million to 12 million shared. Libraries were prepared by immunoSEQ multiplex PCR; TCRdb keeps only in-frame clonotypes and omits some of them. That table is the source of V, J and clone size, and D and trimming were worked out from the DNA. The sample carries 160,000 or so clones, 84% recorded once. Per the germline V gene, CDR1 is LNHNV and CDR2 is YYDKDF (reference sequence). The CDR3 loop spans 15 amino acids. The sample consisted of PBMCs. This receptor was taken from a man between 18 and 29 years old in good health and CMV-seronegative. V and J are TRBV15 and TRBJ2-5; possible D gene TRBD2, 5 bases. The tail of the sequence fits TRBJ2-7 better, so the J call may be wrong. The CDR3 loop reads CATSRAIGGTYEQYF. The CDR3 nucleotides read TGTGCCACCAGCAGAGCTATAGGAGGTACCTACGAGCAGTACTTC.